This is a list of T cell receptor beta chains from one sample in a study of T-cell reconstitution after alpha-beta-depleted transplantation in children. TCRdb called the PCR reads again in MiXCR, with one record for every CDR3 protein. The sample lists 330,000 or so distinct CDR3 sequences; around 10% were seen once. The input for sequencing was PBMCs from the stem cell graft donor, taken from the stem cell graft. The source is a human donor who donated a stem cell graft to a child with acute lymphoblastic leukemia. Both conserved end residues are part of each CDR3. The order of the fields is V gene, clone size, CDR3 length, D gene, J gene, CDR3 DNA, CDR3 protein. D genes are given only for firm matches. Part of the rows lack a size; the others show once, few, many or a class for expanded clones.

>TRBV3-1|.|18|TRBD2|TRBJ2-7
TGTGCCATCTCCTTCCAAGGCCGTAGCGGGGTTGGTGGGTACGAGCAGTACTTC
CAISFQGRSGVGGYEQYF
>TRBV5-1|many|16|TRBD2|TRBJ2-5
TGCGCCAGCAGCCCGAGACTAGCGGGAGGCCAAGAGACCCAGTACTTC
CASSPRLAGGQETQYF
>TRBV24-1|many|17|.|TRBJ1-4
TGTGCCACCAGTGAGCCTCGCCGGGGACTGACTAATGAAAAACTGTTTTTT
CATSEPRRGLTNEKLFF
>TRBV10-3|few|16|TRBD2|TRBJ2-1
TGTGCCATCGCCCCGAACCGTGGACTAGGCGGTGATGAGCAGTTCTTC
CAIAPNRGLGGDEQFF
>TRBV24-1|.|16|TRBD2|TRBJ2-5
TGTGCCACCAGTGATCGAAGCGGGAGGGCCGGTCTGGCCCAGTACTTC
CATSDRSGRAGLAQYF
>TRBV19|.|13|.|TRBJ1-1
TGTGCCAGTAGGGAGGACGGTGGAGATGAAGCTTTCTTT
CASREDGGDEAFF
>TRBV6-8|few|18|.|TRBJ2-2
TGTGCCAGCACCCCTTCTGTGGCCCAAAGGGCCAACACCGGGGAGCTGTTTTTT
CASTPSVAQRANTGELFF
>TRBV28|many|15|TRBD1|TRBJ2-4
TGTGCCAGCAGTTACAGGGGCGGAACCAAAAACATTCAGTACTTC
CASSYRGGTKNIQYF
>TRBV12-3/TRBV12-4|few|12|.|TRBJ2-7
TGTGCCAGCCCCTTGGCCGGCAACGAGCAGTACTTC
CASPLAGNEQYF
>TRBV20-1|.|13|TRBD1|TRBJ2-5
TGCAGTGCGAGGGGCAGGGGGCAAGAGACCCAGTACTTC
CSARGRGQETQYF
>TRBV5-6|many|16|.|TRBJ2-3
TGTGCCAGCCCCTGGAGCTGGGAGCCGCGCACAGATACGCAGTATTTT
CASPWSWEPRTDTQYF
>TRBV27|.|14|TRBD1|TRBJ1-5
TGTGCCAGCAGTCCAGGACAGGGGAGTCAGCCCCAGCATTTT
CASSPGQGSQPQHF
>TRBV3-1|few|14|.|TRBJ1-2
TGTGCCAGCAGCCCGCATTCAGGGGTCTATGGCTACACCTTC
CASSPHSGVYGYTF
>TRBV4-1|few|14|.|TRBJ2-2
TGCGCCAGCAGCCAAGTCATGAACACCGGGGAGCTGTTTTTT
CASSQVMNTGELFF
>TRBV21-1|.|18|.|TRBJ2-7
TGTGCCAGCAGCTGGACTAGCGGTTCAACCCTTTCCCCCTACGAGCAGTACTTC
CASSWTSGSTLSPYEQYF
>TRBV5-1|few|15|.|TRBJ2-7
TGCGCCAGCAGCTTAATTACCGGGACCCCCTACGAGCAGTACTTC
CASSLITGTPYEQYF
>TRBV5-1|few|16|.|TRBJ2-7
TGCGCCAGCAGCGAAACACCTACTAGCATTGGAGACGAGCAGTACTTC
CASSETPTSIGDEQYF
>TRBV11-2|few|14|TRBD1|TRBJ1-5
TGTGCCAGCAGCCGAACAGGGGCCCATCAGCCCCAGCATTTT
CASSRTGAHQPQHF
>TRBV5-1|.|16|TRBD2|TRBJ2-7
TGCGCCAGCAGCGAACCGGGACTAGCGGGTACCTACGAGCAGTACTTC
CASSEPGLAGTYEQYF
>TRBV6-1|many|13|.|TRBJ1-5
TGTGCCAGCAGTGGCGGACAGTCTCAGCCCCAGCATTTT
CASSGGQSQPQHF
>TRBV27|many|14|.|TRBJ1-5
TGTGCCAGCAGTTTACGGGGGATTAATCAGCCCCAGCATTTT
CASSLRGINQPQHF
>TRBV12-3/TRBV12-4|.|14|.|TRBJ1-2
TGTGCCAGCAGTTTGGACAGCCCATCCCGGGGCTACACCTTC
CASSLDSPSRGYTF
>TRBV4-2|many|15|.|TRBJ1-6
TGTGCCAGCAGCCAAGATCTGGCAGGTGCTTCACCCCTCCACTTT
CASSQDLAGASPLHF
>TRBV15|once|15|.|TRBJ2-5
TGTGCCACCGGCAGAGATCGTAGCGGTCAAGAGACCCAGTACTTC
CATGRDRSGQETQYF
>TRBV12-3/TRBV12-4|few|16|TRBD1|TRBJ2-7
TGTGCCAGCAGTCTTCCGGGACAGGGGAGTTCCTACGAGCAGTACTTC
CASSLPGQGSSYEQYF
>TRBV7-2|many|15|.|TRBJ1-3
TGTGCCAGCTCACGTCAGGGGATTTCTGGAAACACCATATATTTT
CASSRQGISGNTIYF
>TRBV6-5|few|18|.|TRBJ2-2
TGTGCCAGCAGTTACAAGCCTTGGACTTACCTTAACACCGGGGAGCTGTTTTTT
CASSYKPWTYLNTGELFF
>TRBV27|.|15|.|TRBJ2-1
TGTGCCAGCAGTTTCTCCGGGACCTTATACAATGAGCAGTTCTTC
CASSFSGTLYNEQFF
>TRBV5-1|few|20|TRBD1|TRBJ2-2
TGCGCCAGCAGCCCTGATAGGTACTATCTCCGGGACAGCAACACCGGGGAGCTGTTTTTT
CASSPDRYYLRDSNTGELFF
>TRBV7-3|.|18|.|TRBJ2-2
TGTGCCAGCAGCCCCTCTTCAGCTGGACTGGCGGAGGGCGGGGAGCTGTTTTTT
CASSPSSAGLAEGGELFF
>TRBV12-3/TRBV12-4|many|15|TRBD2|TRBJ2-1
TGTGCCAGCACCGACGGGACTAGCGGACACAATGAGCAGTTCTTC
CASTDGTSGHNEQFF
>TRBV7-9|.|15|TRBD1|TRBJ2-7
TGTGCCAGCAGCTCCGGGACAGAGGGTACCTACGAGCAGTACTTC
CASSSGTEGTYEQYF
>TRBV21-1|.|16|.|TRBJ1-2
TGTGCCAGCAGCGCCAACTGGACTCAGGAGACCTATGGCTACACCTTC
CASSANWTQETYGYTF
>TRBV6-5|.|15|TRBD1|TRBJ2-5
TGTGCCAGCAGTTCCGCACCAGGGGGCGGAGAGACCCAGTACTTC
CASSSAPGGGETQYF
>TRBV10-3|many|12|.|TRBJ1-1
TGTGCCGCCAGAGAGGGGGGCACTGAAGCTTTCTTT
CAAREGGTEAFF
>TRBV7-2|.|14|TRBD1|TRBJ2-5
TGTGCCAGCCGACAGGGGGGTGGGTTCGGGACCCAGTACTTC
CASRQGGGFGTQYF
>TRBV20-1|many|14|TRBD2|TRBJ2-7
TGCAGTGCCGTCGGACTAGCGGGCTTCTACGAGCAGTACTTC
CSAVGLAGFYEQYF
>TRBV4-1|few|15|TRBD1|TRBJ2-7
TGCGCCAGCAGCCAGGTACAGGGGGCTTCTCAGGAGCAGTACTTC
CASSQVQGASQEQYF
>TRBV7-9|.|16|TRBD2|TRBJ2-1
TGTGCCAGCAGCTTCCGGACTAGCGGGATCTACAATGAGCAGTTCTTC
CASSFRTSGIYNEQFF
>TRBV7-7|many|16|TRBD1|TRBJ1-5
TGTGCTAGCAGCCCGGACCGGGACAGGGGCAATCAGCCCCAGCATTTT
CASSPDRDRGNQPQHF
>TRBV20-1|.|19|.|TRBJ2-5
TGCAGTGCTAGAGATGAAACGGGTTTCACCACACCACTCCAAGAGACCCAGTACTTC
CSARDETGFTTPLQETQYF
>TRBV5-5|.|13|.|TRBJ2-1
TGTGCCAGCAGCTTGGGACAGACCGAGGGGCAGTTCTTC
CASSLGQTEGQFF
>TRBV5-1|.|16|.|TRBJ2-1
TGCGCCAGCAGCTTGGGGGGCGGGATTATCTACAATGAGCAGTTCTTC
CASSLGGGIIYNEQFF
>TRBV12-3/TRBV12-4|few|17|TRBD2|TRBJ2-5
TGTGCCAGCAGCCTTGGACTAGCGGGAGGGCGGCAAGAGACCCAGTACTTC
CASSLGLAGGRQETQYF
>TRBV4-2|.|17|.|TRBJ2-4
TGTGCCAGCAGCCAAGTTTCGGGGATTCTAGCCAAAAACATTCAGTACTTC
CASSQVSGILAKNIQYF
>TRBV20-1|few|12|.|TRBJ1-2
TGCAGTGGGGGGGGAAGAAGCTATGGCTACACCTTC
CSGGGRSYGYTF
>TRBV30|few|15|TRBD1|TRBJ1-2
TGTGCCTGGAGTGCCTGGGACAGGGTGGACTATGGCTACACCTTC
CAWSAWDRVDYGYTF
>TRBV10-3|many|13|.|TRBJ2-3
TGTGCCATCAGTGGTCAGAACACAGATACGCAGTATTTT
CAISGQNTDTQYF
>TRBV5-1|.|15|.|TRBJ1-1
TGCGCCAGCAGCTTGGCCGGGGACGACTTCACTGAAGCTTTCTTT
CASSLAGDDFTEAFF
>TRBV10-3|.|16|TRBD1|TRBJ2-7
TGTGCCATCAGTGAATTCCCGGGACAGGGTACCTACGAGCAGTACTTC
CAISEFPGQGTYEQYF
>TRBV24-1|many|21|TRBD1|TRBJ2-3
TGTGCCACCAGTGACCGAAGACTCCGGGACAGGGGGAGCTTTAGCACAGATACGCAGTATTTT
CATSDRRLRDRGSFSTDTQYF
>TRBV11-2|many|12|.|TRBJ2-7
TGTGCCAGCAGCTTAACGTCCCACGAGCAGTACTTC
CASSLTSHEQYF
>TRBV4-2|.|14|.|TRBJ2-7
TGTGCCAGCAGCCAAGATCTGGTCGGCTACGAGCAGTACTTC
CASSQDLVGYEQYF
>TRBV5-8|.|14|.|TRBJ1-3
TGTGCCAGCACCACGACATACTCTGGAAACACCATATATTTT
CASTTTYSGNTIYF
>TRBV4-1|few|17|TRBD1|TRBJ2-2
TGCGCCAGCAGCCCTACCAGGGGACAGGGGGCGACCGGGGAGCTGTTTTTT
CASSPTRGQGATGELFF
>TRBV6-2/TRBV6-3|.|14|TRBD1|TRBJ2-5
TGTGCCAGCAAAAAACAGGGGGCTTCGGAGACCCAGTACTTC
CASKKQGASETQYF
>TRBV20-1|few|14|TRBD2|TRBJ2-1
TGCAGTGCTATCCCGGAACTAGCGGGCAATGAGCAGTTCTTC
CSAIPELAGNEQFF
>TRBV6-1|.|13|.|TRBJ1-2
TGTGCCAGCAGCCCCGGGGCAGACTATGGCTACACCTTC
CASSPGADYGYTF
>TRBV20-1|.|11|.|TRBJ2-3
TGCAGTGCTAGAGATCGCCGAGCGCAGTATTTT
CSARDRRAQYF